This is a list of T cell receptor beta chains from one sample in a study of PD-1 blockade in classical Hodgkin lymphoma. Libraries were prepared by immunoSEQ multiplex PCR; TCRdb keeps only in-frame clonotypes and omits some of them. The data contain some 17,000 clones, approximately 86% of them singletons. Sequenced material: CD4+ T cells from blood, taken at baseline. All receptors derive from a human donor with classical Hodgkin lymphoma. Both conserved end residues are part of each CDR3. Each record gives: D gene, V gene, clone size, J gene, CDR3 protein, CDR3 DNA. A D gene is named only where the DNA matches it firmly. Clone size is stated in some rows and not others, as once, few, many or a class when expanded.

>TRBD2|TRBV9|.|TRBJ2-5
CASSETSGRAGETQYF
TGTGCCAGCAGCGAGACTAGCGGGAGGGCCGGGGAGACCCAGTACTTC
>.|TRBV5-1|.|TRBJ2-6
CASSLEVVATSSGANVLTF
TGCGCCAGCAGCTTGGAAGTTGTGGCGACGAGCTCTGGGGCCAACGTCCTGACTTTC
>.|TRBV5-6|.|TRBJ2-1
CASSKLQGNEQFF
TGTGCCAGCAGCAAATTACAAGGTAATGAGCAGTTCTTC
>.|TRBV29-1|few|TRBJ1-1
CSALEPHMNTEAFF
TGCAGCGCCCTAGAGCCCCACATGAACACTGAAGCTTTCTTT
>.|TRBV27|.|TRBJ2-6
CASSLTRGFGANVLTF
TGTGCCAGCAGTTTAACCCGGGGCTTTGGGGCCAACGTCCTGACTTTC
>.|TRBV18|once|TRBJ2-5
CASSMGVYQETQYF
TGTGCCAGCTCAATGGGCGTGTATCAAGAGACCCAGTACTTC
>.|TRBV5-1|.|TRBJ2-6
CASSLTINSGANVLTF
TGCGCCAGCAGCTTGACTATCAACTCTGGGGCCAACGTCCTGACTTTC
>.|TRBV7-9|.|TRBJ2-5
CASSLGAGQETQYF
TGTGCCAGCAGCTTGGGGGCGGGTCAAGAGACCCAGTACTTC
>.|TRBV19|.|TRBJ1-5
CASSIVVGVGNQPQHF
TGTGCCAGTAGTATAGTCGTTGGGGTTGGCAATCAGCCCCAGCATTTT
>TRBD2|TRBV7-3|once|TRBJ2-3
CASSLTVGRTSTDTQYF
TGTGCCAGCAGCTTAACGGTCGGGAGGACTAGCACAGATACGCAGTATTTT
>.|TRBV27|.|TRBJ1-2
CASGSRGKQDGYTF
TGTGCCAGCGGGTCTAGAGGGAAGCAAGATGGCTACACCTTC
>TRBD2|TRBV7-2|.|TRBJ2-7
CASSVSGRALFEQYF
TGTGCCAGCAGCGTTAGCGGGAGGGCCCTTTTCGAGCAGTACTTC
>.|TRBV27|.|TRBJ2-3
CASSFRPNPDTDTQYF
TGTGCCAGCAGTTTCCGACCCAACCCCGACACAGATACGCAGTATTTT
>.|TRBV10-3|.|TRBJ2-3
CAIRQSHSTDTQYF
TGTGCCATCAGGCAGAGTCATAGCACAGATACGCAGTATTTT
>TRBD1|TRBV7-2|.|TRBJ1-2
CASSQNRGGYTF
TGTGCCAGCAGCCAAAACAGGGGTGGCTACACCTTC
>TRBD1|TRBV7-2|.|TRBJ1-2
CASSFAGTGGHGYTF
TGTGCCAGCAGCTTCGCCGGGACAGGGGGCCATGGCTACACCTTC
>TRBD2|TRBV11-1|.|TRBJ2-3
CASSQLAGVVPVTDTQYF
TGTGCCAGCAGCCAACTAGCGGGAGTCGTCCCTGTCACAGATACGCAGTATTTT
>.|TRBV10-2|.|TRBJ1-2
CASLANYGYTF
TGCGCCAGCTTGGCTAACTATGGCTACACCTTC
>TRBD1|TRBV4-1|.|TRBJ1-5
CASSQDDRTGYQPQHF
TGCGCCAGCAGCCAAGATGACAGGACAGGGTATCAGCCCCAGCATTTT
>.|TRBV19|.|TRBJ2-7
CASSGPGDLSSYEQYF
TGTGCCAGTAGTGGTCCCGGAGACCTCAGCTCCTACGAGCAGTACTTC
>.|TRBV27|.|TRBJ1-4
CASSLRETGQLFF
TGTGCCAGCAGTTTACGAGAAACCGGGCAACTGTTTTTT
>.|TRBV10-3|.|TRBJ2-5
CATLDVETQYF
TGTGCCACCCTCGATGTCGAGACCCAGTACTTC